The source of this T cell receptor (beta chain) is a study of breast tumors, draining lymph nodes, adjacent tissues. Study-level findings and limits: Compared with lymph nodes, tumors were less diverse; compared with nontumor tissue, more. Most tumor T cells seemingly derive from lymph node, then expand in tumor. Tumor and nontumor repertoires were significantly more similar in luminal-like than in basal-like breast cancer. Tumor T cell lymph node origin was a supported hypothesis, not proven.

The V and J ends lost 0 bases and 3 bases, in that order; junction bases with no gene match: 8. This CDR3 has 16 residues. CDR1 and CDR2 from the germline V gene are DFQATT and SNEGSKA (reference sequence). Breast cancer patients provided tissue from their axillary draining lymph nodes. This clonotype was detected ten times or more. Its antigen is not identified. TCRdb redid the calling of the multiplex PCR reads with MiXCR, one entry per CDR3 protein. The sample consists of around 300,000 distinct CDR3 sequences, 30% to 35% of them appearing once. The clonotype originates from a female donor with breast cancer. Some clones in this sample may be carry-over from other donors' samples. The gene calls are TRBV20-1 and TRBJ2-5, with 9 bases matching TRBD2. The specimen sequenced was axillary lymph node tissue. The CDR3 region has the DNA TGCAGTGCTAGAGATCTGGCTAGCGGGGCCAAAGAGACCCAGTACTTC. Translated, it gives CSARDLASGAKETQYF.